Presented here are 8 T cell receptor beta chains from one specimen sequenced in a study of OX40 agonist ivuxolimab in advanced cancers. Assay used: immunoSEQ multiplex PCR; TCRdb lists only in-frame clones, some missing. The sample gives over 70,000 clones, around 90% of which show up once; about 0.35% is in the top ten. The sample in question was CD4+ or CD8+ T cells sorted from blood, obtained in a trial of the OX40 agonist ivuxolimab. These receptor sequences come from an adult with an advanced solid tumor such as melanoma, head and neck, liver or kidney cancer.

The V call is TRBV5-1, the J call TRBJ2-3, with D perhaps TRBD2 (6 bases). There are 17 residues in the CDR3. CDR1 and CDR2 from the germline V gene are SGHRS and YFSETQ. The germline V and J ends were trimmed by 2 bases and 3 bases, with 19 bases remaining between them. CDR3 protein: CASSLMEFGLRTDTQYF. CDR3 bases: TGCGCCAGCAGCTTAATGGAATTCGGACTAAGGACAGATACGCAGTATTTT.

V is TRBV29-1 and J is TRBJ2-5; TRBD1 aligns across 9 bases. CDR3 size: 14 residues. Trimming cost V 4 bases and J 2 bases; bases outside gene matches: 5. CDR1 and CDR2 from the germline V gene are SQVTM and ANQGSEA. The CDR3 region is CSVGQTGGQETQYF. CDR3 nucleotides: TGCAGCGTTGGACAGACAGGGGGACAAGAGACCCAGTACTTC.

V gene TRBV4-1 combines with J gene TRBJ1-2, with TRBD1 matching 7 bases. The CDR3 has 15 amino acids. Losses at the gene ends were 6 bases for V and 6 bases for J; bases not matched to a gene: 13. Germline V gives CDR1 MGHRA, CDR2 YSYEKL. The CDR3 here is CASRQPDREADGYTF. CDR3 bases: TGCGCCAGCAGACAACCCGACAGGGAAGCTGATGGCTACACCTTC.

V and J are TRBV7-8 and TRBJ1-5; D is possibly TRBD1 (5 bases). This CDR3 is 15 amino acids long. V gave up 1 base and J gave up 1 base, with 8 bases separating them. CDR1 is SGHVS, CDR2 FQNEAQ, per germline. CDR3 sequence: CASSLDRGSNQPQHF. CDR3 coding DNA: TGTGCCAGCAGCTTAGACCGGGGGAGCAATCAGCCCCAGCATTTT.

V is TRBV7-3 and J is TRBJ1-1, with TRBD1 matching 7 bases. The germline CDR1 and CDR2 sequences are SGHTA and FQGTGA. The junction had 6 bases not matched to a gene; V was cut back by 10 bases and J by 1 base. This CDR3 comprises 13 residues. The CDR3 reads CATSTGRNTEAFF. For the CDR3, the DNA is TGTGCCACCTCGACAGGGCGGAACACTGAAGCTTTCTTT.

This chain joins TRBV19 and TRBJ2-2, with 8 bases matching TRBD2. The CDR3 runs to 16 residues. Germline CDR1 and CDR2: LNHDA and SQIVND (reference sequence). The V segment lost 7 bases and the J segment 0 bases; nucleotides outside the gene matches: 7. CDR3 in amino acids: CASTWREAANTGELFF. CDR3 bases: TGTGCCAGTACGTGGCGGGAGGCCGCGAACACCGGGGAGCTGTTTTTT. Complete variable domain (other parts from reference TRBV19 and TRBJ2-2): DGGITQSPKYLFRKEGQNVTLSCEQNLNHDAMYWYRQDPGQGLRLIYYSQIVNDFQKGDIAEGYSVSREKKESFPLTVTSAQKNPTAFYLCASTWREAANTGELFFGEGSRLTVL.

The chain uses TRBV7-2 and TRBJ2-2; no definite D call. The CDR3 covers 15 residues. From germline, CDR1 is SGHTA and CDR2 FQGNSA. Trimming left V 1 base short and J 6 bases short, with 12 bases between. The CDR3 sequence: CASSLGPLNPGELFF. The CDR3 coding sequence is TGTGCCAGCAGCTTAGGTCCCCTTAACCCCGGGGAGCTGTTTTTT. The full variable domain, completed using reference TRBV7-2 and TRBJ2-2, is GAGVSQSPSNKVTEKGKDVELRCDPISGHTALYWYRQSLGQGLEFLIYFQGNSAPDKSGLPSDRFSAERTGGSVSTLTIQRTQQEDSAVYLCASSLGPLNPGELFFGEGSRLTVL.

The gene calls are TRBV28 and TRBJ1-5; no firm D call. Between the trimmed V and J ends, which lost 3 bases and 7 bases, there was a span of 10 bases. This CDR3 has 13 residues. Looked up from germline, CDR1 is MDHEN and CDR2 is SYDVKM. CDR3 loop: CASSLEESQPQHF. The CDR3 DNA reads TGTGCCAGCAGTTTGGAGGAAAGCCAGCCCCAGCATTTT.